Listed here are 28 T cell receptor beta chains from one sample, sequenced in a study of identical twins. TCRdb itself ran the 5' RACE reads through MiXCR, one entry per CDR3 protein. Of approximately 220,000 distinct CDR3 sequences in the sample, 7.5% were seen once. These data also featured in a second study, about yellow fever vaccine responses in identical twins.

The source material was CD8+ T cells sorted from blood. The receptor source for this set is a woman between 18 and 29 years old in good health.

This chain joins TRBV6-1 and TRBJ1-3; D gene unclear. Trimming stripped 6 bases from V and 2 bases from J, with 14 bases between. Looked up from germline, CDR1 is MNHNS and CDR2 is SASEGT. The CDR3 is 15 residues long. CDR3 in DNA: TGTGCCAGCAGCGAGGCTCCGCAGGCTGGAAACACCATATATTTT. Encoded protein: CASSEAPQAGNTIYF.

This clonotype came up many times. CDR3 protein: CASSHRQGSGIEAFF. The CDR3 DNA is TGCGCCAGCAGCCATCGACAGGGTTCTGGTATTGAAGCTTTCTTT. This chain connects TRBV4-1 to TRBJ1-1, with 7 nucleotides matching TRBD1. The trim removed 3 bases at V and 7 bases at J, leaving 11 bases unmatched. CDR3 size: 15 residues. The V gene's germline CDR1 is MGHRA and CDR2 YSYEKL.

There are many counts of this clonotype. CDR3 amino acids: CASSLLQGSGDTQYF. In DNA form, the CDR3 reads TGTGCCAGCAGCTTACTTCAGGGGTCCGGGGATACGCAGTATTTT. This chain links TRBV11-2 with TRBJ2-3; D is perhaps TRBD1 (6 bases). V lost 2 bases, J lost 6 bases, and 15 bases lay in between. Germline V lookup: CDR1 SGHAT, CDR2 FQNNGV. The CDR3 runs to 15 residues.

The chain uses TRBV9 and TRBJ2-7, with 9 bases identical to TRBD1. Trimming removed 3 bases from V and 6 bases from J; junction bases left unmatched: 7. This CDR3 region has 14 residues. Germline V gene lookup returns CDR1 SGDLS and CDR2 YYNGEE. CDR3: CASSAPGQGPEQYF. CDR3 coding DNA: TGTGCCAGCAGCGCGCCGGGACAGGGCCCCGAGCAGTACTTC.

Many counts were recorded for this clonotype. The rearrangement links TRBV6-4 to TRBJ1-1, with 7 nucleotides matching TRBD1. Germline-derived CDR1 and CDR2 are MRHNA and SNTAGT. This CDR3 comprises 14 residues. V lost 3 bases to trimming and J lost 0 bases; unmatched junction nucleotides: 1. CDR3 region: CASSDTGVNTEAFF. The CDR3 region has the DNA TGTGCCAGCAGTGATACAGGGGTGAACACTGAAGCTTTCTTT.

In this sample, this clonotype turned up a few times. The rearrangement joins TRBV5-1 to TRBJ2-3; D call uncertain. The germline V and J ends were trimmed by 4 bases and 3 bases, with 6 bases remaining between them. The CDR3 contains 12 residues. The V gene's germline CDR1 is SGHRS and CDR2 YFSETQ. CDR3 in amino acids: CASSNRTDTQYF. In nucleotides, the CDR3 is TGCGCCAGCAGCAATAGGACAGATACGCAGTATTTT.

This clonotype was seen many times. This chain uses TRBV2 with TRBJ2-7; TRBD2 is a possible D gene (6 bases). Trimming removed 5 bases from V and 2 bases from J, with 13 bases in between. The CDR3 covers 14 residues. CDR1 and CDR2 from the germline V gene are SNHLY and FYNNEI. The CDR3 DNA is TGTGCCAGCAGTCGGGGGACTCAAGCCTACGAGCAGTACGTC. This encodes CASSRGTQAYEQYV.

The table lists this clonotype with a few counts. This rearrangement joins TRBV5-1 to TRBJ2-1, with TRBD2 as a possible D gene (5 bases). Trimming took 1 base from V and 5 from J, leaving 10 bases between them. The germline V gene encodes CDR1 SGHRS and CDR2 YFSETQ. This CDR3 spans 14 amino acids. In DNA, the CDR3 is TGCGCCAGCAGCTTGAGAGCGGCAAACAATGAGCAGTTCTTC. It encodes CASSLRAANNEQFF.

Concerning this clonotype itself: A much larger clone lies one base from this, so it may be a read error. V usage is TRBV29-1 and J usage is TRBJ2-1; 10 positions match TRBD2. Germline V gives CDR1 SQVTM, CDR2 ANQGSEA. The CDR3 contains 16 residues. CDR3 DNA: TGCAGCGTTGTAGGGTTAGCGGGAGGCGAGTACAATGGGCAGTTCTTC. This translates into CSVVGLAGGEYNGQFF.

The chain combines TRBV6-1 with TRBJ1-1; 8 bases line up with TRBD1. The CDR3 is 15 amino acids. The ends lost 1 base at V and 0 bases at J; junction bases unmatched: 1. The germline V gene has CDR1 MNHNS and CDR2 SASEGT. The CDR3, as DNA: TGTGCCAGCAGTGAAGGACAGGGGCTGAACACTGAAGCTTTCTTT. Protein sequence: CASSEGQGLNTEAFF.

This chain joins TRBV4-2 and TRBJ2-3, with TRBD2 matching over 7 bases. Germline assignment: CDR1 LGHNA and CDR2 YNFKEQ. The CDR3 loop spans 14 amino acids. Trimming removed 10 bases from V and 5 bases from J; junction bases left unmatched: 12. For the CDR3, the DNA is TGTGCCACCTCGACTAGCCAGGACCTAGATACGCAGTATTTT. This codes for CATSTSQDLDTQYF.

The chain joins TRBV20-1 to TRBJ2-1, with 10 bases matching TRBD2. CDR1 is DFQATT and CDR2 is SNEGSKA in the germline V gene (reference sequence). J was trimmed by 9 bases and V by 0 bases; bases with no gene match: 11. This CDR3 is 16 amino acids long. The CDR3 spells CSARDVFASGSGEQFF. CDR3 bases: TGCAGTGCTAGAGATGTTTTCGCTAGCGGGAGTGGTGAGCAGTTCTTC.

This clonotype has more than one count but fewer than ten. The chain links TRBV12-3 or TRBV12-4 to TRBJ2-1; 13 nucleotides align to TRBD2. The CDR3 loop spans 16 amino acids. V gave up 0 bases and J gave up 5 bases; unmatched junction bases: 1. DNA of the CDR3: TGTGCCAGCAGTTTAGCCGGACTAGCGGGAGACAATGAGCAGTTCTTC. Translating it yields CASSLAGLAGDNEQFF.

The rearrangement joins TRBV12-3 or TRBV12-4 to TRBJ2-1, with a tentative D call TRBD2 (5 bases). V shed 4 bases and J shed 8 bases, with 27 bases lying between them. The CDR3 spans 18 residues. CDR3 sequence reads: CASSSHVWTPLRRHEQFF. CDR3 DNA sequence: TGTGCCAGCAGTTCACATGTCTGGACTCCCCTTAGGAGACATGAGCAGTTCTTC.

This clonotype occurred many times. The rearrangement links TRBV29-1 to TRBJ2-7; weak D call: TRBD1 (6 bases). The germline V gene encodes CDR1 SQVTM and CDR2 ANQGSEA. The CDR3 loop spans 15 amino acids. V dropped 3 bases and J dropped 0 bases, with 15 bases sitting between them. The CDR3 loop reads CSVDPGDDPSYEQYF. CDR3 DNA: TGCAGCGTTGACCCAGGGGACGACCCCTCCTACGAGCAGTACTTC.

This clonotype was recorded many times. The chain couples TRBV7-9 to TRBJ1-1; D is possibly TRBD1 (5 bases). The CDR3 loop spans 15 amino acids. The V end was cut by 1 base, the J end by 3 bases, with 12 bases between. The germline V gene encodes CDR1 SEHNR and CDR2 FQNEAQ (reference sequence). The CDR3 DNA reads as TGTGCCAGCAGCTTAGAGGGCAGGGTGTACACTGAAGCTTTCTTT. Translation gives CASSLEGRVYTEAFF.

This clonotype occurred many times. The J gene is TRBJ1-6, the V gene TRBV12-3 or TRBV12-4; D perhaps matches TRBD1 (6 bases). Trimming left V 8 bases short and J 9 bases short, with 14 bases between. The CDR3 has 13 residues. CDR3 amino acids: CASGPGGASPLHF. The CDR3 DNA follows: TGTGCCAGCGGTCCGGGGGGGGCTTCACCCCTCCACTTT.

The sample holds a few counts of this clonotype. The rearrangement uses TRBV14 and TRBJ2-7; D possibly corresponds to TRBD2 (5 bases). Trimming stripped 1 base from V and 4 bases from J, with 11 bases between. Germline assignment: CDR1 SGHDN and CDR2 FVKESK. The CDR3 sequence is 14 residues long. The CDR3 DNA reads as TGTGCCAGCAGCCAAGGGAGCGGCGGGTACGAGCAGTACTTC. Protein: CASSQGSGGYEQYF.

This clonotype has a count of ten or more. The gene calls are TRBV11-2 and TRBJ2-3, with no clear D. This CDR3 has 13 amino acids. Germline V gene lookup returns CDR1 SGHAT and CDR2 FQNNGV. V dropped 5 bases and J dropped 0 bases, with 6 bases sitting between them. The DNA of the CDR3 is TGTGCCAGCAGCAGCACTAGCACAGATACGCAGTATTTT. The encoded protein is CASSSTSTDTQYF. Based on the CDR3 plus reference TRBV11-2 and TRBJ2-3, the full variable domain is EAGVAQSPRYKIIEKRQSVAFWCNPISGHATLYWYQQILGQGPKLLIQFQNNGVVDDSQLPKDRFSAERLKGVDSTLKIQPAKLEDSAVYLCASSSTSTDTQYFGPGTRLTVL.

Only a few counts were recorded for this clonotype. The V call is TRBV29-1, the J call TRBJ2-7, with 7 positions matching TRBD1. Germline assignment: CDR1 SQVTM and CDR2 ANQGSEA. The CDR3 consists of 14 residues. The V segment lost 0 bases and the J segment 0 bases; nucleotides outside the gene matches: 2. The CDR3: CSVEDRTGSYEQYF. The CDR3 nucleotides are TGCAGCGTTGAAGATAGGACAGGCTCCTACGAGCAGTACTTC.

This clonotype has ten or more counts. The rearrangement links TRBV12-3 or TRBV12-4 to TRBJ2-1; TRBD1 is a possible D gene (5 bases). This CDR3 spans 13 amino acids. The V and J ends lost 6 bases and 8 bases respectively, with 14 bases between them. CDR3: CASSPGRLYEQFF. The CDR3 DNA reads as TGTGCCAGCAGCCCAGGGCGGCTATATGAGCAGTTCTTC.

The chain is built from TRBV29-1 and TRBJ1-5; TRBD1 agrees at 8 bases. Germline lookup yields CDR1 SQVTM and CDR2 ANQGSEA. CDR3 length equals 17 residues. The J segment lost 4 bases and the V segment lost 4 bases, leaving 15 bases of the junction unmatched. As DNA, the CDR3 is TGCAGCGTTGTGGTGGATGGACAGGGAGTGTCAAATCAGCCCCAGCATTTT. This gives the protein CSVVVDGQGVSNQPQHF.

The rearrangement links TRBV6-1 to TRBJ2-6; tentatively, D is TRBD1 (6 bases). Germline V gene data show CDR1 as MNHNS and CDR2 as SASEGT. The CDR3 runs 18 residues. Trimming removed 9 bases from V and 0 bases from J, with 21 bases in between. CDR3 amino acids: CASTLPQGTISGANVLTF. The CDR3 DNA reads as TGTGCCAGTACCTTACCGCAGGGGACAATCTCTGGGGCCAACGTCCTGACTTTC.

The genes are TRBV7-9 and TRBJ2-7; D unresolved. The CDR3 loop spans 13 amino acids. Germline loops: CDR1 SEHNR, CDR2 FQNEAQ (reference sequence). The V gene lost 5 bases and the J gene lost 7 bases, with 15 bases spanning the gap. Here the CDR3 reads CASSPGYPMEQYF. The CDR3 nucleotides are TGTGCCAGCAGCCCGGGTTACCCTATGGAGCAGTACTTC.

This clonotype was counted between two and nine times. J is TRBJ1-6 and V is TRBV5-8; 11 nucleotides agree with TRBD1. V was pared by 6 bases and J by 9 bases, with 11 bases of the junction left unmatched. This CDR3 is 16 amino acids long. The germline V gene encodes CDR1 SGHTS and CDR2 YDEGEE. The CDR3 DNA sequence: TGTGCCAGCACCAGGGACAGGGGGTTGAGGTCTTCACCCCTCCACTTT. This translates into CASTRDRGLRSSPLHF. The whole variable domain, remainder taken from reference TRBV5-8 and TRBJ1-6, is EAGVTQSPTHLIKTRGQQATLRCSPISGHTSVYWYQQALGLGLQFLLWYDEGEERNRGNFPPRFSGRQFPNYSSELNVNALELEDSALYLCASTRDRGLRSSPLHFGNGTRLTVT.

The chain joins TRBV12-3 or TRBV12-4 to TRBJ2-1; D remains ambiguous. The CDR3 extends over 12 amino acids. V was pared by 7 bases and J by 6 bases, with 10 bases between. CDR3 nucleotides: TGTGCCAGCACCGACGGCACCAATGAGCAGTTCTTC. Translating gives CASTDGTNEQFF.

CDR3 DNA sequence: TGCGCCAGCAGCCAAGAGGACAGCTCTGGAAACACCATATATTTT. Its translation: CASSQEDSSGNTIYF. This chain connects TRBV4-1 to TRBJ1-3; possibly TRBD1 for D (6 bases). Trimming shortened V by 0 bases and J by 0 bases, and 6 bases separated the two germline ends. Germline-derived CDR1 and CDR2 are MGHRA and YSYEKL. The CDR3 has 15 residues.

The CDR3 loop is CASSVGVQGIYEQYF. CDR3 coding DNA: TGCGCCAGCAGCGTGGGGGTGCAGGGAATTTACGAGCAGTACTTC. This chain links TRBV4-1 with TRBJ2-7; D possibly matches TRBD1 or TRBD2 (5 bases each). The germline V gene has CDR1 MGHRA and CDR2 YSYEKL. V was cut by 5 bases and J by 4 bases, with 18 bases left in between. The CDR3 is made up of 15 amino acids.